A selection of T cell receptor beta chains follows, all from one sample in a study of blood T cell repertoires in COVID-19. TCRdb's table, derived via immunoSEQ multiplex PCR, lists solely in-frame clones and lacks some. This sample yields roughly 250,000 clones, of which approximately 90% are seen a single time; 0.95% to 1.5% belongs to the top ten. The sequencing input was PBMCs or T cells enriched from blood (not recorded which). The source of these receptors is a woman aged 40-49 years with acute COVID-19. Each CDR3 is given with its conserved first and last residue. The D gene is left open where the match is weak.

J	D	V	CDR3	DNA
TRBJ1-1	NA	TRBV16	CASSQSQGGGTEAFF	TGTGCCAGCAGCCAATCGCAGGGCGGGGGCACTGAAGCTTTCTTT
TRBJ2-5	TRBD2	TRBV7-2	CASSPRGGTSGYQETQYF	TGTGCCAGCAGCCCTAGGGGTGGGACTAGCGGTTACCAAGAGACCCAGTACTTC
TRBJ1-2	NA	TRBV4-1	CASSPRTAPLGYTF	TGCGCCAGCAGCCCCCGGACAGCTCCTCTAGGCTACACCTTC
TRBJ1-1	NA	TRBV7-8	CASSFQDSTEAFF	TGTGCCAGCAGCTTTCAGGATTCCACTGAAGCTTTCTTT
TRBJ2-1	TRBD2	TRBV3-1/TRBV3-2	CASGLAGTSYNEQFF	TGTGCCAGCGGGCTAGCGGGAACCTCCTACAATGAGCAGTTCTTC
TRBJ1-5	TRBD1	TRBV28	CASSRGVQGEGQPQHF	TGTGCCAGCAGTCGGGGCGTACAGGGGGAAGGTCAGCCCCAGCATTTT
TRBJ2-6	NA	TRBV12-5	CASGLVTRWQASYGANVLTF	TGTGCTAGTGGTTTGGTAACACGGTGGCAGGCCAGTTACGGGGCCAACGTCCTGACTTTC
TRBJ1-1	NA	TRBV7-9	CASSTSGNTEAFF	TGTGCCAGCAGCACTTCAGGGAACACTGAAGCTTTCTTT
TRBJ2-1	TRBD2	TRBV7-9	CASSLGLAEDNEQFF	TGTGCCAGCAGCCTGGGACTAGCGGAGGACAATGAGCAGTTCTTC
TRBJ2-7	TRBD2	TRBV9	CASSVALAGGIYEQYF	TGTGCCAGCAGCGTAGCACTAGCGGGAGGAATCTACGAGCAGTACTTC